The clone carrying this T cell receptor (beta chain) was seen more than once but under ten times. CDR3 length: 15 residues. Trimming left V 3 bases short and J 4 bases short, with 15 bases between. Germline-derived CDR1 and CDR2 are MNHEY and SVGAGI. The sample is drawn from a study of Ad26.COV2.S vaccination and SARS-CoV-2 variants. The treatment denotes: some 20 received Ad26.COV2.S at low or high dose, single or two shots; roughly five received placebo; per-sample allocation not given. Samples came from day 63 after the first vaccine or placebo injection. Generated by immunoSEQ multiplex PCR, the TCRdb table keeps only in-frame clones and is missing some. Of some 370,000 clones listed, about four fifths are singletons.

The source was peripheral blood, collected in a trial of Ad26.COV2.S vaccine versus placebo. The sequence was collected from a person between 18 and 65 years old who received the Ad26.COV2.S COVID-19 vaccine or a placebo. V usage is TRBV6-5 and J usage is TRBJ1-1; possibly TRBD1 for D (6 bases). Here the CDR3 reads CASSYMLGGGTEAFF. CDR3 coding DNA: TGTGCCAGCAGTTATATGCTCGGGGGCGGCACTGAAGCTTTCTTT.